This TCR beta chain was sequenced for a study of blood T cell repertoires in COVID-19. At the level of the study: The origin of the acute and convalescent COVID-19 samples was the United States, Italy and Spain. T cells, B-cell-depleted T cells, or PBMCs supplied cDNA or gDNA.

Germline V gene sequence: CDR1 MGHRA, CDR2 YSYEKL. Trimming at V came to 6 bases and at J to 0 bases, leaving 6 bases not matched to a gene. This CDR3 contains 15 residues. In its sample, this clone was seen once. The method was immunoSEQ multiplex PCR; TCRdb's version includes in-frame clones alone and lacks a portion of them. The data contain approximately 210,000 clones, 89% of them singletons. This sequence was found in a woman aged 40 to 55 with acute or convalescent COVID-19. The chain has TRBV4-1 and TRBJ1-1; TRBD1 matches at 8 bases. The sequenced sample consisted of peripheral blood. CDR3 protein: CASRLPGQVNTEAFF. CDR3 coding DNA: TGCGCCAGCAGATTACCGGGACAGGTGAACACTGAAGCTTTCTTT.